What follows are 3 T cell receptor beta chains derived from one specimen sequenced in a study of blood T cell repertoires in COVID-19. Repertoires were generated with immunoSEQ multiplex PCR, while TCRdb's copy carries only in-frame clones and drops some. Of around 220,000 clones listed, 65% to 90% were seen once; the top ten hold more than 4.5%. The sequencing input was peripheral blood. All receptors derive from an elderly woman with active or convalescent COVID-19.

This rearrangement joins TRBV12-5 to TRBJ1-1, with TRBD1 identical over 8 bases. The ends lost 1 base at V and 6 bases at J; junction bases unmatched: 1. The CDR3 loop spans 13 amino acids. Germline values: CDR1 LGHNT, CDR2 FRNRAP. As DNA, the CDR3 is TGTGCTAGTGGTTTGGAACAGGGGGCTGAAGCTTTCTTT. It encodes CASGLEQGAEAFF.

V is TRBV5-1 and J is TRBJ1-1, with 8 bases lining up with TRBD1. This CDR3 spans 15 amino acids. V gave up 4 bases and J gave up 2 bases; unmatched junction bases: 7. The germline CDR1 and CDR2 sequences are SGHRS and YFSETQ. The CDR3 here is CASSGRTGLNTEAFF. For the CDR3, the DNA is TGCGCCAGCAGCGGCCGGACAGGGCTTAACACTGAAGCTTTCTTT.

CDR3 sequence: CASRAGTGLLDEQFF. The CDR3 DNA reads TGTGCCAGTAGGGCCGGGACAGGGTTGTTGGATGAGCAGTTCTTC. The J gene is TRBJ2-1, the V gene TRBV19, with TRBD1 identical over 9 bases. V was clipped by 6 bases and J by 8 bases; unmatched bases: 11. The CDR3 loop spans 15 amino acids. Germline V gene data show CDR1 as LNHDA and CDR2 as SQIVND (reference sequence).